These T cell receptor beta chains were read from a single sample in a study of blood T cell repertoires in COVID-19. Sequencing used immunoSEQ multiplex PCR; TCRdb keeps in-frame clones, though not all of them. The sample includes about 82,000 clones, 85% to 90% of them seen just once. Sequencing was carried out using PBMCs or T cells enriched from blood (not recorded which). The receptors come from a woman in her 50s with acute COVID-19. The CDR3 runs from the conserved cysteine through the conserved F or W. The order of the fields is D gene, V gene, J gene, clone size, CDR3 protein, CDR3 DNA. D genes are given only for firm matches. Not all rows give a size; the values are once, few, many and, for expanded clones, a class.

d_gene: TRBD1; v_gene: TRBV27; j_gene: TRBJ1-1; abundance: .; CDR3aa: CASSLWSSTGTANTEAFF; CDR3nt: TGTGCCAGCAGTTTATGGTCCTCCACCGGGACAGCGAACACTGAAGCTTTCTTT
d_gene: .; v_gene: TRBV11-3; j_gene: TRBJ2-7; abundance: .; CDR3aa: CASSFIGYEQYF; CDR3nt: TGTGCCAGCAGCTTCATCGGGTACGAGCAGTACTTC
d_gene: TRBD2; v_gene: TRBV9; j_gene: TRBJ2-7; abundance: .; CDR3aa: CASSATSGPSYEQYF; CDR3nt: TGTGCCAGCAGCGCAACTAGCGGGCCCTCCTACGAGCAGTACTTC
d_gene: TRBD1; v_gene: TRBV5-4; j_gene: TRBJ1-2; abundance: once; CDR3aa: CASSSQGWSGYTF; CDR3nt: TGTGCCAGCAGCTCACAGGGGTGGAGTGGCTACACCTTC
d_gene: .; v_gene: TRBV19; j_gene: TRBJ1-5; abundance: .; CDR3aa: CASSLQASNQPQHF; CDR3nt: TGTGCCAGTAGTTTACAGGCCAGCAATCAGCCCCAGCATTTT
d_gene: TRBD1; v_gene: TRBV6-2/TRBV6-3; j_gene: TRBJ2-7; abundance: .; CDR3aa: CASSPPGTGIHEQYF; CDR3nt: TGTGCCAGCAGTCCACCCGGGACAGGGATCCACGAGCAGTACTTC
d_gene: .; v_gene: TRBV19; j_gene: TRBJ1-2; abundance: few; CDR3aa: CASSMSGLPYGYTF; CDR3nt: TGTGCCAGTAGTATGTCGGGATTGCCTTATGGCTACACCTTC
d_gene: .; v_gene: TRBV19; j_gene: TRBJ1-2; abundance: .; CDR3aa: CASSRDTHNYGYTF; CDR3nt: TGTGCCAGTAGTAGGGACACTCATAACTATGGCTACACCTTC
d_gene: .; v_gene: TRBV24-1; j_gene: TRBJ2-2; abundance: few; CDR3aa: CATSDLRDSITGELFF; CDR3nt: TGTGCCACCAGTGATCTGCGGGACAGCATAACCGGGGAGCTGTTTTTT
d_gene: .; v_gene: TRBV27; j_gene: TRBJ1-1; abundance: .; CDR3aa: CASSLKTGFEAFF; CDR3nt: TGTGCCAGCAGTTTGAAAACAGGGTTTGAAGCTTTCTTT
d_gene: TRBD2; v_gene: TRBV7-7; j_gene: TRBJ2-5; abundance: .; CDR3aa: CASSLAGGPRETQYF; CDR3nt: TGTGCCAGCAGCTTGGCGGGAGGGCCGAGAGAGACCCAGTACTTC
d_gene: TRBD2; v_gene: TRBV30; j_gene: TRBJ2-1; abundance: .; CDR3aa: CAWSAPGLAGNEQFF; CDR3nt: TGTGCCTGGAGTGCCCCTGGACTAGCGGGAAATGAGCAGTTCTTC
d_gene: .; v_gene: TRBV6-5; j_gene: TRBJ2-7; abundance: once; CDR3aa: CATLATALTYEQYF; CDR3nt: TGTGCCACCCTAGCGACAGCCCTTACCTACGAGCAGTACTTC
d_gene: .; v_gene: TRBV11-3; j_gene: TRBJ2-3; abundance: .; CDR3aa: CASSLNSRKDTQYF; CDR3nt: TGTGCCAGCAGCTTAAACTCGCGGAAAGATACGCAGTATTTT
d_gene: TRBD1; v_gene: TRBV5-4; j_gene: TRBJ2-7; abundance: .; CDR3aa: CASSLDRGHEQYF; CDR3nt: TGTGCCAGCAGCCTGGACAGGGGCCACGAGCAGTACTTC
d_gene: .; v_gene: TRBV7-2; j_gene: TRBJ2-1; abundance: .; CDR3aa: CASSLNAPTISYNEQFF; CDR3nt: TGTGCCAGCAGCTTAAATGCCCCAACTATCTCCTACAATGAGCAGTTCTTC
d_gene: TRBD2; v_gene: TRBV3-1/TRBV3-2; j_gene: TRBJ2-7; abundance: .; CDR3aa: CASSQGWTSGTYEQYF; CDR3nt: TGTGCCAGCAGCCAGGGTTGGACTAGCGGGACCTACGAGCAGTACTTC
d_gene: TRBD2; v_gene: TRBV3-1/TRBV3-2; j_gene: TRBJ2-3; abundance: .; CDR3aa: CASSQGGTSGPTDTQYF; CDR3nt: TGTGCCAGCAGCCAAGGAGGGACTAGCGGACCCACAGATACGCAGTATTTT
d_gene: TRBD2; v_gene: TRBV27; j_gene: TRBJ2-7; abundance: .; CDR3aa: CASSLRNPPGTSGSRSYEQYF; CDR3nt: TGTGCCAGCAGTTTACGGAATCCCCCCGGGACTAGCGGGAGCCGCTCCTACGAGCAGTACTTC
d_gene: .; v_gene: TRBV27; j_gene: TRBJ1-2; abundance: .; CDR3aa: CASSLSGLYGYTF; CDR3nt: TGTGCCAGCAGTTTATCAGGACTCTATGGCTACACCTTC
d_gene: .; v_gene: TRBV13; j_gene: TRBJ2-5; abundance: .; CDR3aa: CASTGGAPNQETQYF; CDR3nt: TGTGCCAGCACCGGAGGCGCTCCGAACCAAGAGACCCAGTACTTC
d_gene: .; v_gene: TRBV4-2; j_gene: TRBJ2-7; abundance: .; CDR3aa: CASSQPHLAGEQYF; CDR3nt: TGTGCCAGCAGCCAGCCGCATCTAGCAGGCGAGCAGTACTTC
d_gene: TRBD2; v_gene: TRBV7-6; j_gene: TRBJ2-1; abundance: .; CDR3aa: CASSAKTSEMDNEQFF; CDR3nt: TGTGCCAGCAGCGCCAAGACTAGCGAGATGGACAATGAGCAGTTCTTC
d_gene: .; v_gene: TRBV6-5; j_gene: TRBJ2-2; abundance: .; CDR3aa: CASSSEVTGELFF; CDR3nt: TGTGCCAGCAGCTCGGAGGTCACCGGGGAGCTGTTTTTT
d_gene: .; v_gene: TRBV19; j_gene: TRBJ2-5; abundance: .; CDR3aa: CASSAPGAMTQYF; CDR3nt: TGTGCCAGTAGTGCACCTGGGGCCATGACCCAGTACTTC
d_gene: .; v_gene: TRBV6-1; j_gene: TRBJ1-5; abundance: .; CDR3aa: CASSEGLGGNQPQHF; CDR3nt: TGTGCCAGCAGTGAAGGACTAGGTGGCAATCAGCCCCAGCATTTT
d_gene: TRBD2; v_gene: TRBV4-2; j_gene: TRBJ2-2; abundance: .; CDR3aa: CASSQSGSPTGELFF; CDR3nt: TGTGCCAGCAGCCAAAGCGGGAGTCCCACCGGGGAGCTGTTTTTT
d_gene: .; v_gene: TRBV5-1; j_gene: TRBJ1-5; abundance: .; CDR3aa: CASSPDSHQPQHF; CDR3nt: TGCGCCAGCAGCCCGGACAGTCATCAGCCCCAGCATTTT
d_gene: TRBD2; v_gene: TRBV11-3; j_gene: TRBJ2-7; abundance: .; CDR3aa: CASSLGTSGMLDEQYF; CDR3nt: TGTGCCAGCAGCTTAGGGACTAGCGGGATGCTTGACGAGCAGTACTTC
d_gene: TRBD2; v_gene: TRBV13; j_gene: TRBJ2-1; abundance: once; CDR3aa: CASSLLAGVPGSYNEQFF; CDR3nt: TGTGCCAGCAGCCTACTAGCGGGAGTCCCGGGGTCCTACAATGAGCAGTTCTTC
d_gene: TRBD1; v_gene: TRBV10-3; j_gene: TRBJ1-5; abundance: .; CDR3aa: CAIRSDRAGNQPQHF; CDR3nt: TGTGCCATCAGATCCGACAGGGCCGGCAATCAGCCCCAGCATTTT
d_gene: .; v_gene: TRBV27; j_gene: TRBJ2-7; abundance: once; CDR3aa: CASSLGPAGFEQYF; CDR3nt: TGTGCCAGCAGTTTAGGACCGGCGGGCTTCGAGCAGTACTTC
d_gene: .; v_gene: TRBV4-1; j_gene: TRBJ1-6; abundance: .; CDR3aa: CASSPGGNSPLHF; CDR3nt: TGCGCCAGCAGCCCCGGGGGGAATTCACCCCTCCACTTT
d_gene: TRBD2; v_gene: TRBV5-1; j_gene: TRBJ2-1; abundance: .; CDR3aa: CASSLSGSTYNEQFF; CDR3nt: TGCGCCAGCAGCCTTAGCGGGAGCACCTACAATGAGCAGTTCTTC
d_gene: TRBD1; v_gene: TRBV6-5; j_gene: TRBJ1-5; abundance: .; CDR3aa: CASLSAGGPHF; CDR3nt: TGTGCCAGCCTGAGCGCAGGGGGCCCGCATTTT
d_gene: .; v_gene: TRBV9; j_gene: TRBJ2-1; abundance: medium-sized; CDR3aa: CASSAHRVPNEQFF; CDR3nt: TGTGCCAGCAGCGCCCACAGGGTTCCCAATGAGCAGTTCTTC
d_gene: .; v_gene: TRBV19; j_gene: TRBJ2-7; abundance: .; CDR3aa: CASSISQGSEQYF; CDR3nt: TGTGCCAGTAGTATATCACAGGGAAGCGAGCAGTACTTC
d_gene: .; v_gene: TRBV6-5; j_gene: TRBJ1-6; abundance: .; CDR3aa: CASSYRGSSYNSPLHF; CDR3nt: TGTGCCAGCAGTTACAGGGGGAGCTCCTATAATTCACCCCTCCACTTT
d_gene: .; v_gene: TRBV9; j_gene: TRBJ1-6; abundance: .; CDR3aa: CASSVGRSFNSPLHF; CDR3nt: TGTGCCAGCAGCGTAGGTCGGAGCTTTAATTCACCCCTCCACTTT
d_gene: .; v_gene: TRBV7-2; j_gene: TRBJ2-1; abundance: once; CDR3aa: CASSLNRYDEQFF; CDR3nt: TGTGCCAGCAGCTTAAACCGCTACGATGAGCAGTTCTTC
d_gene: TRBD2; v_gene: TRBV5-1; j_gene: TRBJ2-7; abundance: .; CDR3aa: CASSLPTSGSYEQYF; CDR3nt: TGCGCCAGCAGCTTACCGACTAGCGGGAGCTACGAGCAGTACTTC
d_gene: TRBD2; v_gene: TRBV5-1; j_gene: TRBJ2-3; abundance: .; CDR3aa: CASSSGLAPLPTDTQYF; CDR3nt: TGCGCCAGCAGCTCCGGACTAGCGCCACTCCCCACAGATACGCAGTATTTT
d_gene: .; v_gene: TRBV7-3; j_gene: TRBJ2-7; abundance: once; CDR3aa: CASSLTGGEQYF; CDR3nt: TGTGCCAGCAGCTTAACGGGGGGCGAGCAGTACTTC
d_gene: TRBD1; v_gene: TRBV29-1; j_gene: TRBJ1-4; abundance: .; CDR3aa: CSVEGGGQGTEKLFF; CDR3nt: TGCAGCGTTGAAGGGGGGGGACAGGGGACTGAAAAACTGTTTTTT
d_gene: TRBD1; v_gene: TRBV25-1; j_gene: TRBJ1-1; abundance: .; CDR3aa: CASSDVGQGLGTEAFF; CDR3nt: TGTGCCAGCAGCGATGTGGGACAGGGGTTAGGCACTGAAGCTTTCTTT
d_gene: .; v_gene: TRBV28; j_gene: TRBJ1-2; abundance: .; CDR3aa: CASSFGRADYGYTF; CDR3nt: TGTGCCAGCAGTTTCGGGAGGGCGGACTATGGCTACACCTTC
d_gene: TRBD1; v_gene: TRBV15; j_gene: TRBJ2-5; abundance: .; CDR3aa: CATSRDLQGEETQYF; CDR3nt: TGTGCCACCAGCAGAGATTTGCAGGGGGAAGAGACCCAGTACTTC
d_gene: .; v_gene: TRBV7-2; j_gene: TRBJ2-7; abundance: .; CDR3aa: CASSLATYEQYF; CDR3nt: TGTGCCAGCAGCTTAGCAACATACGAGCAGTACTTC
d_gene: .; v_gene: TRBV6-4; j_gene: TRBJ1-3; abundance: .; CDR3aa: CASSDSIPSPDWTSSGNTIYF; CDR3nt: TGTGCCAGCAGTGACTCAATACCATCCCCGGACTGGACCTCCTCTGGAAACACCATATATTTT
d_gene: .; v_gene: TRBV6-2/TRBV6-3; j_gene: TRBJ1-1; abundance: .; CDR3aa: CASSRRENTEAFF; CDR3nt: TGTGCCAGCAGCCGAAGAGAGAACACTGAAGCTTTCTTT
d_gene: TRBD1; v_gene: TRBV18; j_gene: TRBJ2-1; abundance: .; CDR3aa: CASSPIEDRGRLNNEQFF; CDR3nt: TGTGCCAGCTCACCGATTGAGGACAGGGGGCGCCTAAACAATGAGCAGTTCTTC
d_gene: .; v_gene: TRBV15; j_gene: TRBJ2-1; abundance: .; CDR3aa: CATSRRTFSYNEQFF; CDR3nt: TGTGCCACCAGCAGACGGACATTCTCCTACAATGAGCAGTTCTTC
d_gene: .; v_gene: TRBV4-3; j_gene: TRBJ1-4; abundance: .; CDR3aa: CASSQDLRGIYEKLFF; CDR3nt: TGCGCCAGCAGCCAAGATCTAAGGGGGATTTATGAAAAACTGTTTTTT
d_gene: .; v_gene: TRBV4-2; j_gene: TRBJ1-1; abundance: .; CDR3aa: CASSQAKQVDTEAFF; CDR3nt: TGTGCCAGCAGCCAAGCCAAACAGGTCGACACTGAAGCTTTCTTT
d_gene: TRBD2; v_gene: TRBV29-1; j_gene: TRBJ2-1; abundance: .; CDR3aa: CSVDREGGPSSYNEQFF; CDR3nt: TGCAGCGTTGATCGGGAGGGAGGTCCGAGCTCCTACAATGAGCAGTTCTTC
d_gene: TRBD1; v_gene: TRBV9; j_gene: TRBJ2-7; abundance: once; CDR3aa: CASSPRGQTYEQYF; CDR3nt: TGTGCCAGCAGCCCGAGGGGGCAGACCTACGAGCAGTACTTC
d_gene: .; v_gene: TRBV27; j_gene: TRBJ2-5; abundance: .; CDR3aa: CASSYMWGVQETQYF; CDR3nt: TGTGCCAGCAGTTACATGTGGGGGGTCCAAGAGACCCAGTACTTC